Sequencing of this TCR beta chain was carried out in a study of control samples from healthy donors and cancer patients (dated by TCRdb to 2020 to 2022). Receptors were amplified or captured by the immunoSEQ multiplex PCR assay. TCRdb stores this immuneACCESS table with in-frame sequences only. Part of the clones is absent; in the studies checked, under half of the shortfall reflects unresolved V genes, and no reason is known for the rest. The table for this sample lists about 160,000 clones; about 87% of them were counted only once. The ten largest account for approximately 12% of the sample. To note about this clone: The clone's antigen remains unknown. The input lacks base qualities; no much larger clone sits a single base away.

From a lookup of the germline V gene, CDR1 and CDR2 are MDHEN and SYDVKM. The CDR3 runs 15 amino acids, cysteine and phenylalanine included. The entry retains the CDR3 DNA only, 45 bases that are in frame from base 1. The V and J ends are trimmed by 7 bases and 0 bases, leaving 16 bases between them. The clonotype originates from a man aged 25 to 45 in good health. The rearrangement joined TRBV28 to TRBJ2-7, with TRBD2 tentatively as D gene (7 bases match). The sample consisted of blood. The DNA sequence follows: TGTGCCAGCACCCTAAGGGGGGGACCCTCCTACGAGCAGTACTTC. Its amino acids are CASTLRGGPSYEQYF.